This T cell receptor (beta chain) was obtained from a study of shared clonotypes between healthy human individuals. Worth noting for this clone: What it binds is not known.

TCRdb keeps only in-frame clones here, not all; method: immunoSEQ multiplex PCR. The sample lists about 490,000 clones; over 70% were seen once. From germline, CDR1 is LNHDA and CDR2 SQIVND (reference sequence). Trimming removed 4 bases at V and 7 bases at J, with 22 bases between. CDR3 length equals 17 residues. The study, taken as a whole, reports: Sequencing depth was expected to influence donor clonotype sharing.

Sequenced material: PBMCs. The receptor was isolated from a woman aged 40 to 55 in good health. Some clones in this sample may be carry-over from other donors' samples. V gene TRBV19 combines with J gene TRBJ2-2; possible D gene TRBD1, 5 bases. The CDR3 spells CASSTRQTVVVSGELFF. CDR3 in DNA: TGTGCCAGTAGTACCCGACAGACTGTGGTAGTTAGCGGGGAGCTGTTTTTT.